These T cell receptor beta chains were read from a single sample in a study of blood T cell repertoires in COVID-19. Method: immunoSEQ multiplex PCR; TCRdb's copy keeps in-frame clones and lacks some. Of 200,000 to 250,000 clones detected, 85% to 90% appear once; the ten largest clones hold about 3.5%. The specimen was PBMCs or T cells enriched from blood (not recorded which). The source of these receptors is a woman younger than 30 in a cohort exposed to, infected with or recovered from COVID-19 (not recorded which). The CDR3 runs from the conserved cysteine through the conserved F or W. The D gene is left open where the match is weak. Some rows have no size entry. The others give once, few or many, or a class for an expanded clone.

size,J,length,D,V,CDR3,DNA
few,TRBJ1-2,15,TRBD1,TRBV7-6,CASSLGTEDIYGYTF,TGTGCCAGCAGCCTAGGGACAGAGGATATCTATGGCTACACCTTC
NA,TRBJ1-1,15,TRBD1,TRBV5-1,CASSFTQGATAEAFF,TGCGCCAGCAGTTTCACACAGGGGGCGACGGCTGAAGCTTTCTTT
NA,TRBJ1-5,15,NA,TRBV11-1,CASSRGTDSNQPQHF,TGTGCCAGCAGCCGCGGGACGGATAGCAATCAGCCCCAGCATTTT
NA,TRBJ2-2,15,TRBD2,TRBV28,CASSFWGGNTGELFF,TGTGCCAGCAGTTTCTGGGGGGGTAACACCGGGGAGCTGTTTTTT
NA,TRBJ2-6,16,NA,TRBV9,CASSSQGVSGANVLTF,TGTGCCAGCAGCTCACAGGGTGTGTCTGGGGCCAACGTCCTGACTTTC
NA,TRBJ2-1,14,TRBD1,TRBV6-5,CASSRTGGYNEQFF,TGTGCCAGCAGTCGGACAGGGGGCTACAATGAGCAGTTCTTC
NA,TRBJ1-1,16,TRBD1,TRBV2,CASSDGTDEMNTEAFF,TGTGCCAGCAGTGACGGGACAGACGAAATGAACACTGAAGCTTTCTTT
NA,TRBJ1-2,13,NA,TRBV28,CASSWGLGYGYTF,TGTGCCAGCAGTTGGGGCCTTGGCTATGGCTACACCTTC
NA,TRBJ1-3,13,NA,TRBV3-1/TRBV3-2,CASSPSGGNTIYF,TGTGCCAGCAGCCCTTCGGGGGGAAACACCATATATTTT
NA,TRBJ2-2,14,TRBD2,TRBV24-1,CATSDPLASGELFF,TGTGCCACCAGTGATCCACTAGCGTCCGGGGAGCTGTTTTTT
once,TRBJ1-5,15,NA,TRBV20-1,CSASNSGHRNQPQHF,TGCAGTGCAAGTAATTCCGGACATCGCAATCAGCCCCAGCATTTT
NA,TRBJ1-6,15,TRBD1,TRBV28,CASSSPQLGQYALHF,TGTGCCAGCAGTTCACCCCAACTGGGACAGTATGCCCTCCACTTT